The 25 T cell receptor beta chains below all came from one sample that was sequenced in a study of shared clonotypes between healthy human individuals. Naive CD8 cells lacked CD45RO and underwent positive selection for CCR7, leaving out terminally differentiated effector memory CD45RA+ cells. Generated by immunoSEQ multiplex PCR, the TCRdb table keeps only in-frame clones and is missing some. The repertoire has around 580,000 clones, roughly 98% of them found once; the top ten carry 0.3%. Sequenced input: naive CD8+ T cells sorted from blood. The receptors shown here come from a man younger than 45 in good health.

This clone was recorded once. V and J are TRBV29-1 and TRBJ2-3, with 12 bases that match TRBD2. Germline V gene sequence: CDR1 SQVTM, CDR2 ANQGSEA. V lost 7 bases and J lost 5; bases outside the gene matches: 13. The CDR3 totals 16 residues. Here the CDR3 DNA reads TGCAGCGCATTGTCTTCGACTAGCGGGAGTGGAGATACGCAGTATTTT. Translated: CSALSSTSGSGDTQYF.

The rearrangement uses TRBV28 and TRBJ2-7; possibly TRBD1 for D (6 bases). CDR3 length: 22 amino acids. The V end lost 2 bases, the J end lost 0 bases, and 32 bases lay between the germline ends. Germline lookup yields CDR1 MDHEN and CDR2 SYDVKM. CDR3: CASSLDGQGSAWTLGASYEQYF. The CDR3 region has the DNA TGTGCCAGCAGTTTAGATGGCCAGGGGAGCGCTTGGACCCTAGGAGCCTCCTACGAGCAGTACTTC.

The chain employs TRBV7-6 and TRBJ1-1; no definite D call. The CDR3 is made up of 13 amino acids. Between the trimmed V and J ends, which lost 5 bases and 1 base, there was a span of 8 bases. Germline V lookup: CDR1 SGHVS, CDR2 FNYEAQ. CDR3 sequence: CASSPNKNTEAFF. In DNA form, the CDR3 reads TGTGCCAGCAGCCCCAACAAGAACACTGAAGCTTTCTTT.

The chain employs TRBV5-4 and TRBJ1-1; D unclear. Germline V gives CDR1 SGHNT, CDR2 YYREEE (reference sequence). Trimming took off 4 bases at V and 7 bases at J, with 8 bases between the two ends. The length of the CDR3 is 11 residues. This CDR3 is CASSITGEAFF. For the CDR3, the DNA is TGTGCCAGCAGCATAACGGGTGAAGCTTTCTTT.

The rearrangement uses TRBV29-1 and TRBJ2-3; 10 nucleotides line up with TRBD2. Trimming at V came to 1 base and at J to 4 bases, leaving 5 bases not matched to a gene. This CDR3 is 15 amino acids long. Germline assignment: CDR1 SQVTM and CDR2 ANQGSEA. CDR3 region: CSVEVASGSADTQYF. DNA of the CDR3: TGCAGCGTTGAAGTGGCTAGCGGGAGCGCAGATACGCAGTATTTT.

The chain carries TRBV7-6 and TRBJ2-7; the D is unclear. Trimming removed 5 bases at V and 2 bases at J, with 10 bases between. The germline CDR1 and CDR2 sequences are SGHVS and FNYEAQ. CDR3 length: 13 amino acids. CDR3 loop: CASSRAEPYEQYF. In DNA, the CDR3 is TGTGCCAGCAGCAGGGCAGAGCCCTACGAGCAGTACTTC.

The V gene is TRBV9, the J gene TRBJ1-2; D possibly corresponds to TRBD1 (5 bases). Trimming stripped 3 bases from V and 6 bases from J, with 9 bases between. From germline, CDR1 is SGDLS and CDR2 YYNGEE. There are 12 residues in the CDR3. CDR3 sequence reads: CASSGDPNGYTF. The CDR3 region has the DNA TGTGCCAGCAGCGGGGACCCAAATGGCTACACCTTC.

The V gene is TRBV28, the J gene TRBJ2-1, with 10 bases fitting TRBD2. Trimming took 2 bases from V and 3 from J; bases not matched to a gene: 13. CDR1 is MDHEN and CDR2 is SYDVKM in the germline V gene. The CDR3 has 19 amino acids. CDR3 amino acids: CASSLATVTGTSVYNEQFF. CDR3 coding DNA: TGTGCCAGCAGTTTAGCCACCGTAACCGGGACTAGCGTCTACAATGAGCAGTTCTTC.

The chain carries TRBV27 and TRBJ1-4; no firm D call. CDR1 is MNHEY, CDR2 SMNVEV, per germline (reference sequence). The CDR3 loop spans 15 amino acids. Between the trimmed V and J ends, which lost 2 bases and 5 bases, there was a span of 12 bases. This CDR3 reads CASSLAGRPNEKLFF. The CDR3 DNA sequence: TGTGCCAGCAGTTTAGCGGGCCGGCCGAATGAAAAACTGTTTTTT.

The V call is TRBV5-6, the J call TRBJ2-5; no firm D call. Germline V lookup: CDR1 SGHDT, CDR2 YYEEEE. Deletions cut 0 bases from V and 1 base from J, with 4 bases between. The CDR3 has 13 amino acids. The CDR3 bases are TGTGCCAGCAGCTTGGCGATCCAAGAGACCCAGTACTTC. It translates to CASSLAIQETQYF. The whole variable domain, filled in from reference TRBV5-6 and TRBJ2-5, reads DAGVTQSPTHLIKTRGQQVTLRCSPKSGHDTVSWYQQALGQGPQFIFQYYEEEERQRGNFPDRFSGHQFPNYSSELNVNALLLGDSALYLCASSLAIQETQYFGPGTRLLVL.

The sample holds one count of this clone. V gene TRBV7-9 combines with J gene TRBJ1-5; D unclear. The ends were cut back, 1 base at V and 7 bases at J, with 20 bases in the middle. CDR3 length equals 17 residues. Germline loops: CDR1 SEHNR, CDR2 FQNEAQ (reference sequence). CDR3: CASSLGGKGRPGQPQHF. Here the CDR3 DNA reads TGTGCCAGCAGCTTAGGAGGTAAGGGCAGACCGGGACAGCCCCAGCATTTT.

The V call is TRBV7-9, the J call TRBJ2-4; possible D gene TRBD2, 5 bases. With 10 bases removed from V and 9 bases from J, the gap between germline ends came to 19 bases. Germline V gene lookup returns CDR1 SEHNR and CDR2 FQNEAQ (reference sequence). This CDR3 region has 13 residues. The CDR3 sequence: CAIEGFGPSIQYF. CDR3 coding DNA: TGTGCCATCGAGGGTTTCGGACCCAGCATTCAGTACTTC.

This chain uses TRBV7-8 with TRBJ1-1; D may be TRBD1 (5 bases). From germline, CDR1 is SGHVS and CDR2 FQNEAQ. V lost 1 base and J 6 bases, leaving 18 bases between the germline ends. The CDR3 has 16 amino acids. CDR3 loop: CASSLVRSQGGAEAFF. The CDR3 nucleotides are TGTGCCAGCAGCTTAGTAAGATCCCAGGGTGGCGCTGAAGCTTTCTTT.

V usage is TRBV27 and J usage is TRBJ2-2; perhaps TRBD1 as D (6 bases). Germline V lookup: CDR1 MNHEY, CDR2 SMNVEV (reference sequence). V gave up 8 bases and J gave up 1 base, with 14 bases separating them. The CDR3 extends over 15 amino acids. The DNA of the CDR3 is TGTGCCAGCGGGGGCCGCACGCGGAACACCGGGGAGCTGTTTTTT. It encodes CASGGRTRNTGELFF.

To note about this clone: Different DNA sequences within this sample yield the same CDR3. The CDR3 DNA follows: TGTGCCAGCAGTTTAGGACTAGCGCCGTACAATGAGCAGTTCTTC. It is translated as CASSLGLAPYNEQFF. The chain combines TRBV27 with TRBJ2-1; TRBD2 aligns across 9 bases. This CDR3 spans 15 amino acids. With 2 bases clipped from V and 4 bases from J, the junction kept 3 bases outside the gene matches. Germline CDR1 MNHEY, CDR2 SMNVEV (reference sequence).

The chain employs TRBV29-1 and TRBJ1-1, with TRBD1 matching 12 bases. V shed 6 bases and J 10 bases; nucleotides not matched to a gene: 9. Germline V gene data show CDR1 as SQVTM and CDR2 as ANQGSEA. The CDR3 is made up of 13 amino acids. The CDR3 sequence is CSVGEGQGARAFF. CDR3 DNA: TGCAGCGTCGGGGAGGGACAGGGGGCAAGAGCTTTCTTT.

This chain uses TRBV27 with TRBJ2-1; the match to TRBD1 covers 8 bases. CDR1 and CDR2 from the germline V gene are MNHEY and SMNVEV (reference sequence). The CDR3 spans 15 residues. V dropped 7 bases and J dropped 2; count of bases not matched to a gene: 7. CDR3 loop: CASTIGTGAYNEQFF. The CDR3 DNA is TGTGCCAGCACTATCGGGACAGGAGCCTACAATGAGCAGTTCTTC.

V usage is TRBV6-5 and J usage is TRBJ1-5; D gene unclear. The CDR3 spans 13 residues. V lost 2 bases, J lost 1 base, and 3 bases lay in between. The germline V gene has CDR1 MNHEY and CDR2 SVGAGI. CDR3 amino acids: CASSYVSNQPQHF. CDR3 nucleotide sequence: TGTGCCAGCAGTTACGTGAGCAATCAGCCCCAGCATTTT.

The rearrangement uses TRBV28 and TRBJ2-7; no clear D gene. Between the trimmed V and J ends, which lost 1 base and 1 base, there was a span of 5 bases. The CDR3 runs to 13 residues. The germline CDR1 and CDR2 sequences are MDHEN and SYDVKM. The CDR3 is CASSLSLSYEQYF. The CDR3 region has the DNA TGTGCCAGCAGTTTATCCCTTTCCTACGAGCAGTACTTC.

DNA for the CDR3: TGTGCCAGTAGTCAAGGGTGGGGTCATGAGCAGTACTTC. Translation: CASSQGWGHEQYF. The chain uses TRBV19 and TRBJ2-7; D ambiguous. With 5 bases removed from V and 7 bases from J, the gap between germline ends came to 15 bases. This CDR3 contains 13 residues. Germline assignment: CDR1 LNHDA and CDR2 SQIVND (reference sequence).

The genes are TRBV5-5 and TRBJ2-1; 7 bases map to TRBD1. CDR1 and CDR2 (germline): SGHKS, YYEKEE (reference sequence). The V and J ends lost 6 bases and 9 bases, in that order; junction bases with no gene match: 15. CDR3 length: 15 amino acids. CDR3 coding DNA: TGTGCCAGCACCATAAACAGGGGTGGGTTTGGTGAGCAGTTCTTC. Translated, it gives CASTINRGGFGEQFF.

In its sample, this clone was seen once. This chain uses TRBV27 with TRBJ2-5; TRBD2 agrees at 7 bases. This CDR3 region has 13 residues. Trimming at V came to 6 bases and at J to 5 bases, leaving 6 bases not matched to a gene. CDR1 and CDR2 from the germline V gene are MNHEY and SMNVEV (reference sequence). This chain's CDR3 is CASSRGGLETQYF. The CDR3 DNA reads as TGTGCCAGCAGCCGCGGGGGTCTGGAGACCCAGTACTTC.

The V and J genes are TRBV4-1 and TRBJ2-7, with a weak D call TRBD1 (5 bases). The V end lost 4 bases, the J end lost 4 bases, and 17 bases lay between the germline ends. Looked up from germline, CDR1 is MGHRA and CDR2 is YSYEKL. The CDR3 length is 15 residues. This CDR3 is CASSLGAHQPYEQYF. For the CDR3, the DNA is TGCGCCAGCAGCCTAGGGGCTCATCAGCCTTACGAGCAGTACTTC.

Details on this clone: This sample includes further DNA sequences coding for the same CDR3. The CDR3 protein is CASSLRQTYEQYF. The DNA of the CDR3 is TGTGCCAGCAGCCTTAGACAGACCTACGAGCAGTACTTC. The rearrangement uses TRBV7-9 and TRBJ2-7, with D possibly being TRBD1 (5 bases). Germline loops: CDR1 SEHNR, CDR2 FQNEAQ (reference sequence). The germline V and J ends were trimmed by 5 bases and 2 bases, with 10 bases remaining between them. The CDR3 length is 13 residues. Combining the CDR3 with reference TRBV7-9 and TRBJ2-7 gives the whole variable domain DTGVSQNPRHKITKRGQNVTFRCDPISEHNRLYWYRQTLGQGPEFLTYFQNEAQLEKSRLLSDRFSAERPKGSFSTLEIQRTEQGDSAMYLCASSLRQTYEQYFGPGTRLTVT.

The chain employs TRBV19 and TRBJ1-2; 8 bases are a match to TRBD1. The CDR3 is 14 amino acids. V was pared by 5 bases and J by 0 bases, with 2 bases of the junction left unmatched. Germline V gene lookup returns CDR1 LNHDA and CDR2 SQIVND (reference sequence). The DNA for the CDR3 is TGTGCCAGTAGTCCGGGACAGGCTAACTATGGCTACACCTTC. It codes for CASSPGQANYGYTF. The variable domain in full, completed from reference TRBV19 and TRBJ1-2, reads DGGITQSPKYLFRKEGQNVTLSCEQNLNHDAMYWYRQDPGQGLRLIYYSQIVNDFQKGDIAEGYSVSREKKESFPLTVTSAQKNPTAFYLCASSPGQANYGYTFGSGTRLTVV.